The present T cell receptor beta chain was sequenced within a study of siplizumab effects on memory and regulatory T cells. The repertoire was sequenced with immunoSEQ multiplex PCR; TCRdb's copy has only in-frame clones and lacks some. The sample records some 62,000 clones, around 80% being singletons. CDR1 is MNHEY and CDR2 is SVGAGI in the germline V gene. V lost 5 bases, J lost 2 bases, and 15 bases lay in between. The CDR3 totals 15 residues. The gene calls are TRBV6-5 and TRBJ1-1; D may be TRBD1 (6 bases). Sequences were obtained from memory CD4+ T cells sorted from blood. The TCR comes from a human donor in good health. The CDR3 DNA sequence: TGTGCCAGCAGTGTACAGGGACATTTTAACACTGAAGCTTTCTTT. It encodes CASSVQGHFNTEAFF.